This T cell receptor beta chain was sequenced during a study of blood T cells in healthy people across ages. The wider study: The template switching approach captured approximately one barcoded beta molecule for every two T cells. General study findings and limits: Fewer expanded clones and more diversity marked long-lived versus aged donors.

Sample-barcoded 5' priming and a J-beta primer mix drove a second PCR of about 6 to 12 cycles. Each CDR3 protein gets one entry after TCRdb re-called the 5' RACE reads with MiXCR. This table holds about a million distinct CDR3 sequences, just over 50% found once. Regarding this clonotype: Its target is not known.

Germline V gene data show CDR1 as SGHRS and CDR2 as YFSETQ. The CDR3 sequence is 17 residues long. Trimming shortened V by 4 bases and J by 0 bases, and 17 bases separated the two germline ends. The sequencing sample was made of blood. V is TRBV5-1 and J is TRBJ2-1, with D possibly being TRBD2 (6 bases). The sequence was collected from a woman aged 55-70 years in good health. This chain's CDR3 is CASSPLAGSISYNEQFF. CDR3 in DNA: TGCGCCAGCAGCCCCCTGGCCGGGAGTATCTCCTACAATGAGCAGTTCTTC. Drawing the rest from reference TRBV5-1 and TRBJ2-1, the complete variable domain is KAGVTQTPRYLIKTRGQQVTLSCSPISGHRSVSWYQQTPGQGLQFLFEYFSETQRNKGNFPGRFSGRQFSNSRSEMNVSTLELGDSALYLCASSPLAGSISYNEQFFGPGTRLTVL.